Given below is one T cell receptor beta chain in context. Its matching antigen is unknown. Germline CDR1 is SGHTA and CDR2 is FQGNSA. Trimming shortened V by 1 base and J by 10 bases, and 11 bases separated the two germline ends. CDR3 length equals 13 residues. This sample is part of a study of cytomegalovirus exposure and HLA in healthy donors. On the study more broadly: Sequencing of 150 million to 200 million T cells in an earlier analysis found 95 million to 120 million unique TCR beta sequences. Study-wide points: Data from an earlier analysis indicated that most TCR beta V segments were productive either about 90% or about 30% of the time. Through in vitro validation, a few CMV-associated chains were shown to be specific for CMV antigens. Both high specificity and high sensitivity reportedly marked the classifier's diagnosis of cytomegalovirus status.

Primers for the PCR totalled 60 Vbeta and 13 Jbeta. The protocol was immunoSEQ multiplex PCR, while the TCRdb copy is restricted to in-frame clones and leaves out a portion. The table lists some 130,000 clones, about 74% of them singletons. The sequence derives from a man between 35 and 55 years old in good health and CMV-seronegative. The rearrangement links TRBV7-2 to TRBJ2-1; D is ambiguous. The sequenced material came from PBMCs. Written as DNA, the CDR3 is TGTGCCAGCAGCTTAGGAGCTGCGAGGGAGCAGTTCTTC. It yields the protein CASSLGAAREQFF.